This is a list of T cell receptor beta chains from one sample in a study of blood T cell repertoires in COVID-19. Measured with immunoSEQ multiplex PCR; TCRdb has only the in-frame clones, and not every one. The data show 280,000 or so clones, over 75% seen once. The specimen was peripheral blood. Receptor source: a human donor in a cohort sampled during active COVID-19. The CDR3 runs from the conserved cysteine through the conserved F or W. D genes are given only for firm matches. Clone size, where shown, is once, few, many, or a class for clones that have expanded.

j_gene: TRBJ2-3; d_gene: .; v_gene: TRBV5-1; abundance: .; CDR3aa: CASSRDSPTDTQYF; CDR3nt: TGCGCCAGCAGTCGGGATAGCCCCACAGATACGCAGTATTTT
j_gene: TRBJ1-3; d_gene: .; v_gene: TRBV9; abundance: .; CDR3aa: CASSVGSSSGNTIYF; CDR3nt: TGTGCCAGCAGCGTAGGTAGTTCCTCTGGAAACACCATATATTTT
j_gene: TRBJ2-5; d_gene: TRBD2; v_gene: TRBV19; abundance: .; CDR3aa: CASSPGLVIETQYF; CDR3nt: TGTGCCAGTAGTCCGGGACTAGTTATAGAGACCCAGTACTTC
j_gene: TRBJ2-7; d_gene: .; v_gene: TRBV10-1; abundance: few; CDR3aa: CASSESMWVAATYEQYF; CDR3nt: TGCGCCAGCAGTGAGTCGATGTGGGTAGCAGCAACCTACGAGCAGTACTTC
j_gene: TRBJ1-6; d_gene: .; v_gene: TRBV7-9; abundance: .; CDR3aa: CASSSPGGGMNSPLHF; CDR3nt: TGTGCCAGCAGCTCTCCGGGCGGGGGGATGAATTCACCCCTCCACTTT
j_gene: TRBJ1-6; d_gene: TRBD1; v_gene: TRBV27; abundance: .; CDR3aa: CASRLPGTGASPLHF; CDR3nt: TGTGCCAGCAGACTACCCGGGACAGGGGCTTCACCCCTCCACTTT
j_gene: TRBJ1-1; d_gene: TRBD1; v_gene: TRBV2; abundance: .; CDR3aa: CASRLGQVSTEAFF; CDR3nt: TGTGCCAGCAGGTTGGGACAGGTGAGCACTGAAGCTTTCTTT
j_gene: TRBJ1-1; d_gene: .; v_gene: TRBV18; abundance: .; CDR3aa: CASSPLGEDTEAFF; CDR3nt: TGTGCCAGCTCACCACTCGGGGAGGACACTGAAGCTTTCTTT
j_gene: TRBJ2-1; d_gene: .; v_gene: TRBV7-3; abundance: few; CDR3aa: CASSLSGTYNEQFF; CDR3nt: TGTGCCAGCAGCTTAAGCGGAACCTACAATGAGCAGTTCTTC
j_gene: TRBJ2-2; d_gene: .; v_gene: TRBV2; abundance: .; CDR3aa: CASNSGTLFTGELFF; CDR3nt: TGTGCCAGCAATAGCGGCACCCTTTTCACCGGGGAGCTGTTTTTT
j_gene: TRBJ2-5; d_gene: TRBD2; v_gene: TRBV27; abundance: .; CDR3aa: CASSPWTGGRQETQYF; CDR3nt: TGTGCCAGCAGCCCGTGGACGGGAGGACGTCAAGAGACCCAGTACTTC
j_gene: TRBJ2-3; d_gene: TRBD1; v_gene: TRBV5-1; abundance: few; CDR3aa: CASSLDGTGSDTQYF; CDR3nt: TGCGCCAGCAGCTTGGACGGGACAGGATCAGATACGCAGTATTTT
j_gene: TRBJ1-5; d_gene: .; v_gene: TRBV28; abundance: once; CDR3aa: CAREGTAHSNQPQHF; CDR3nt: TGTGCCAGAGAGGGTACCGCTCATAGCAATCAGCCCCAGCATTTT
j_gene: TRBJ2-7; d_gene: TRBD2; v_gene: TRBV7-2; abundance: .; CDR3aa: CASSPGLAIYEQYF; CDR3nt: TGTGCCAGCAGCCCGGGACTAGCGATTTACGAGCAGTACTTC
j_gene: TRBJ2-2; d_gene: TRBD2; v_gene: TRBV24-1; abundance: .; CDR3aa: CATSRTSGAGELFF; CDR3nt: TGTGCCACCAGCAGGACTAGCGGGGCCGGGGAGCTGTTTTTT
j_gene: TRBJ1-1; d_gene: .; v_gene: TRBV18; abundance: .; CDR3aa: CASSRDKGNTEAFF; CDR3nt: TGTGCCAGCTCAAGGGACAAGGGCAACACTGAAGCTTTCTTT
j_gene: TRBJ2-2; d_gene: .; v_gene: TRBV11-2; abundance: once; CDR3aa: CASSLMRQTGELFF; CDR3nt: TGTGCCAGCAGCTTAATGCGACAGACCGGGGAGCTGTTTTTT
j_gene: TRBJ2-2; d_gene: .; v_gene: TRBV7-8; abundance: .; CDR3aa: CASSLYTGVGTGELFF; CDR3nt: TGTGCCAGCAGCTTATACACGGGAGTCGGGACCGGGGAGCTGTTTTTT